The clone carrying this TCR beta chain was seen only once. Its antigen is currently unknown. In germline, CDR1 is MNHNY, CDR2 SVGAGI (reference sequence). The ends were cut back, 4 bases at V and 9 bases at J, with 22 bases in the middle. CDR3 length equals 16 residues. Naive CD8 cells lacked CD45RO and underwent positive selection for CCR7, leaving out terminally differentiated effector memory CD45RA+ cells. The data were taken from a study of shared clonotypes between healthy human individuals. About the study: Three CD4 naive, three CD4 memory, two CD8 naive and one CD8 memory plate were used per donor.

Whole-study results and caveats: Among the subsets, naive ones generally showed larger estimated richness than memory ones. Researchers sampled blood only, noting tissue repertoires likely differ.

For sorted subsets, about 0.2 ug DNA per replicate equaled about 31,000 T cell genomes. Method: immunoSEQ multiplex PCR; TCRdb's copy keeps in-frame clones and lacks some. The sample has millions of clones, just under 95% seen once. The sample comprised naive CD8+ T cells sorted from blood. This sequence was found in a man in his late teens or twenties in good health. The chain joins TRBV6-6 to TRBJ2-4; tentative D call: TRBD2 (6 bases). Written as DNA, the CDR3 is TGTGCCAGCAGTTCGGCGGGACTGTCCGGACTGGGCATTCAGTACTTC. Translating gives CASSSAGLSGLGIQYF.